A selection of T cell receptor beta chains follows, all from one sample in a study of radiotherapy plus CTLA-4 blockade in lung cancer. Sequencing used immunoSEQ multiplex PCR; TCRdb keeps in-frame clones, though not all of them. Here the sample spans about 45,000 clones, roughly 60% being singletons. The starting material was peripheral blood, obtained from a patient treated with radiotherapy plus ipilimumab. The receptors come from a human donor with non-small cell lung cancer who had a partial response to radiotherapy plus ipilimumab. The CDR3 runs from the conserved cysteine through the conserved F or W. D genes are given only for firm matches. Expanded clones get a size class; other rows say once, few or many, or leave the size out.

d_call	clone_size	v_call	j_call	cdr3_nt	cdr3_aa
TRBD2	few	TRBV11-2	TRBJ2-1	TGTGCCAGCAGCTTAGCCCTGCGGGTAGCGGGAGGGCCCTACAATGAGCAGTTCTTC	CASSLALRVAGGPYNEQFF
TRBD2	NA	TRBV29-1	TRBJ2-2	TGCGCGGGAGGGCGGGATGCCGGGGAGCTGTTTTTT	CAGGRDAGELFF
NA	once	TRBV7-3	TRBJ2-3	TGTGCCAGCAGCCGGGTGGCGGGGACAGATACGCAGTATTTT	CASSRVAGTDTQYF
NA	NA	TRBV6-8	TRBJ1-2	TGTGCCAGCTGTGGGAGTGGCTACACCTTC	CASCGSGYTF
NA	NA	TRBV12-5	TRBJ2-5	TGTGCTAGTGGAGAGACGGGGGAGACCCAGTACTTC	CASGETGETQYF
TRBD2	NA	TRBV19	TRBJ2-5	TGTGCCAGTAGTATAGCTAACCTGGGGGGGGAGACCCAGTACTTC	CASSIANLGGETQYF
TRBD1	NA	TRBV5-1	TRBJ2-1	TGCGCCAGCAGTATTGGGCTGAGACAGGGTGGATTGTATGAGCAGTTCTTC	CASSIGLRQGGLYEQFF
NA	NA	TRBV5-1	TRBJ1-1	TGCGCCAGCAGCGCCGACGGGGTCGGCGGCACTGAAGCTTTCTTT	CASSADGVGGTEAFF
TRBD1	few	TRBV6-5	TRBJ2-2	TGTGCCAGCAGTTGGGGACAGGGCACGACCGGGGAGCTGTTTTTT	CASSWGQGTTGELFF
TRBD1	once	TRBV5-1	TRBJ2-1	TGCGCCAGCAGACAGGGGAGCCTCGATGAGCAGTTCTTC	CASRQGSLDEQFF
TRBD1	NA	TRBV6-4	TRBJ1-5	TGTGCCAGCAGCCGGGACAGGGACCAGCCCCAGCATTTT	CASSRDRDQPQHF
TRBD2	NA	TRBV12-5	TRBJ2-2	TGTGCTAGTGCACCGGGGAGGGCCGGGGAGCTGTTTTTT	CASAPGRAGELFF
NA	NA	TRBV7-2	TRBJ1-2	TGTGCCAGCAGCGACGCTAGGTATGGCTACACCTTC	CASSDARYGYTF
NA	NA	TRBV7-9	TRBJ2-7	TGTGCCAGCACCTCGCTTGGGGGGACTGCGAAGGACGAGCAGTACTTC	CASTSLGGTAKDEQYF
NA	NA	TRBV19	TRBJ2-4	TGTGCCAGTAGTATCTCCCTGGGCTACATTCAGTACTTC	CASSISLGYIQYF
NA	NA	TRBV29-1	TRBJ2-1	TGCAGCGTTGAAAGGGGGGGCCGGTACAATGAGCAGTTCTTC	CSVERGGRYNEQFF
TRBD2	NA	TRBV15	TRBJ2-3	TGTGCCACCAGGTCGGGAGGCTTCACAGATACGCAGTATTTT	CATRSGGFTDTQYF
TRBD1	NA	TRBV7-9	TRBJ2-5	TGTGCCAGCAGCTTGGGGACAGGGAGGCCACGGCAGTACTTC	CASSLGTGRPRQYF
TRBD1	NA	TRBV5-1	TRBJ1-2	TGCGCCAGCAGCCGCGACAGACAGGGAGGATTTGGACGCTACACCTTC	CASSRDRQGGFGRYTF
NA	NA	TRBV2	TRBJ2-2	TGTGCCAGCAGTCGTGATGGAGGATCCGGGGAGCTGTTTTTT	CASSRDGGSGELFF
NA	NA	TRBV21-1	TRBJ2-3	TGTGCCAGCATCCTAGCGGGGAGTAGCACAGATACGCAGTATTTT	CASILAGSSTDTQYF
NA	few	TRBV10-2	TRBJ1-1	TGCGCCAGCAGTGTGCAGGGGAACACTGAAGCTTTCTTT	CASSVQGNTEAFF
TRBD1	NA	TRBV6-1	TRBJ1-5	TGTGCCAGCAGTGAAAACAGGGGGGATCAGCCCCAGCATTTT	CASSENRGDQPQHF
NA	NA	TRBV7-9	TRBJ1-1	TGTGCCAGCAGCCTCGGGATGAACACTGAAGCTTTCTTT	CASSLGMNTEAFF
NA	NA	TRBV6-1	TRBJ1-6	TGTGCCAGCAGTGGATCGACAGACCGAGCTTCACCCCTCCACTTT	CASSGSTDRASPLHF
NA	NA	TRBV6-1	TRBJ2-1	TGTGCCAGCAGTGAAGAAAGCGGGTCCTACAATGAGCAGTTCTTC	CASSEESGSYNEQFF
NA	many	TRBV19	TRBJ1-5	TGTGCCAGTAGTATGGGCTCGACCCAGCATTTT	CASSMGSTQHF
NA	NA	TRBV28	TRBJ1-2	TGTGCCAGCGGCCGGCAGGGACTATATGGCTACACCTTC	CASGRQGLYGYTF
NA	NA	TRBV5-6	TRBJ2-4	TGTGCCAGCAGCTCCGTACACAGGGACCACAAAAACATTCAGTACTTC	CASSSVHRDHKNIQYF
TRBD1	NA	TRBV13	TRBJ1-1	TGTGCCAGCAGCCACGGGACAGTAGGGAACATGAACACTGAAGCTTTCTTT	CASSHGTVGNMNTEAFF
NA	NA	TRBV4-3	TRBJ1-1	TGCGCCAGCAGCCAAGATCCGGGGATGAACACTGAAGCTTTCTTT	CASSQDPGMNTEAFF
NA	once	TRBV30	TRBJ1-3	TGTGCCTGGAGTGTACGGTCCTCTGGAAACACCATATATTTT	CAWSVRSSGNTIYF
TRBD1	many	TRBV2	TRBJ1-2	TGTGCCAGCAGTGAGGGGACAGTCGCTTACACCTTC	CASSEGTVAYTF
NA	NA	TRBV9	TRBJ1-1	TGTGCCAGCAGAACCCCCACGGGTGAAGCTTTCTTT	CASRTPTGEAFF
NA	NA	TRBV27	TRBJ1-2	TGTGCCAGCCACACGGGGGGGGCCGGCTACACCTTC	CASHTGGAGYTF
NA	few	TRBV4-3	TRBJ1-1	TGCGCCAGCAGCCAAGTTACAGGAACCGCTAACACTGAAGCTTTCTTT	CASSQVTGTANTEAFF
NA	NA	TRBV6-5	TRBJ1-1	TGTGCCAGCAGTACAGTGAACACTGAAGCTTTCTTT	CASSTVNTEAFF
NA	NA	TRBV2	TRBJ1-2	TGTGCCAGCAGTGGAGGCCTCTATGGCTACACCTTC	CASSGGLYGYTF
TRBD1	once	TRBV6-1	TRBJ1-2	TGTGCCAGCCACAGGGGAAGAGCTAACTATGGCTACACCTTC	CASHRGRANYGYTF
NA	NA	TRBV11-2	TRBJ1-2	TGTGCCAGCAGCTTAGGGGGTAGCAGGGCTGGGATCGGCTACACCTTC	CASSLGGSRAGIGYTF
NA	few	TRBV7-4	TRBJ1-2	TGTGCCAGCAGCGAAGTGGATTGGGGAGCGGATGGCTACACCTTC	CASSEVDWGADGYTF
NA	NA	TRBV5-1	TRBJ2-7	TGCGCCAGCAGCCCAGGGGAAGGCTACGAGCAGTACTTC	CASSPGEGYEQYF